Below, 23 T cell receptor beta chains from the same sample are listed, as sequenced in a study of blood T cell repertoires in COVID-19. The method was immunoSEQ multiplex PCR; TCRdb's version includes in-frame clones alone and lacks a portion of them. The table shows roughly 95,000 clones, with around 80% occurring only once. The source material was peripheral blood. The receptor set was obtained from a man at least 80 years old with acute or convalescent COVID-19.

J is TRBJ2-7 and V is TRBV25-1; no definite D call. This CDR3 is built from 11 residues. The germline V gene encodes CDR1 MGHDK and CDR2 SYGVNS. V shed 6 bases and J shed 4 bases, with 7 bases lying between them. The CDR3 DNA sequence: TGTGCCAGCAGCTCCTTATACGAGCAGTACTTC. As protein: CASSSLYEQYF.

The rearrangement links TRBV30 to TRBJ1-5; D gene uncertain. Trimming pared 1 base from V and 4 bases from J, leaving 5 bases between. The CDR3 has 12 residues. Germline V gene lookup returns CDR1 GTSNPN and CDR2 SVGIG (reference sequence). The CDR3 protein is CAWSAHNQPQHF. DNA for the CDR3: TGTGCCTGGAGTGCACATAATCAGCCCCAGCATTTT.

This chain uses TRBV28 with TRBJ2-4; D possibly corresponds to TRBD1 (7 bases). Trimming took 5 bases from V and 6 from J, leaving 17 bases between them. The CDR3 extends over 15 amino acids. Germline assignment: CDR1 MDHEN and CDR2 SYDVKM. The CDR3 loop reads CASSPSGGRGNIQYF. The CDR3 DNA is TGTGCCAGCAGTCCATCAGGGGGGCGGGGAAACATTCAGTACTTC. The complete variable domain, with remaining parts taken from reference TRBV28 and TRBJ2-4, reads DVKVTQSSRYLVKRTGEKVFLECVQDMDHENMFWYRQDPGLGLRLIYFSYDVKMKEKGDIPEGYSVSREKKERFSLILESASTNQTSMYLCASSPSGGRGNIQYFGAGTRLSVL.

The genes are TRBV11-2 and TRBJ1-2; D is perhaps TRBD1 (6 bases). The length of the CDR3 is 16 residues. Germline V gives CDR1 SGHAT, CDR2 FQNNGV. V was shortened by 1 base and J by 2 bases, with 14 bases between the two germline ends. Written as DNA, the CDR3 is TGTGCCAGCAGCTTAGGCTCGGCAGGGGTGAACTATGGCTACACCTTC. Residues: CASSLGSAGVNYGYTF.

The chain recombines TRBV2 with TRBJ1-5; D possibly corresponds to TRBD1 (6 bases). This CDR3 contains 15 residues. Trimming pared 7 bases from V and 5 bases from J, leaving 18 bases between. Germline-derived CDR1 and CDR2 are SNHLY and FYNNEI. CDR3 sequence (DNA): TGTGCCAGCAAAACCGGGACACTCAACGATCAGCCCCAGCATTTT. Protein product: CASKTGTLNDQPQHF.

This chain uses TRBV28 with TRBJ1-6; D gene ambiguous. Trimming left V 1 base short and J 6 bases short, with 7 bases between. This CDR3 is built from 14 residues. Germline V gene sequence: CDR1 MDHEN, CDR2 SYDVKM. CDR3 nucleotide sequence: TGTGCCAGCAGTTTATCCGGTATTAATTCACCCCTCCACTTT. Its translation: CASSLSGINSPLHF.

This chain connects TRBV7-2 to TRBJ2-7; 7 positions agree with TRBD2. J gave up 6 bases and V 1 base, and 9 bases lay outside the gene matches. CDR3 length equals 15 residues. Germline values: CDR1 SGHTA, CDR2 FQGNSA. The CDR3 spells CASSLVGGGPGEQYF. In DNA form, the CDR3 reads TGTGCCAGCAGCTTAGTGGGGGGAGGGCCAGGCGAGCAGTACTTC.

This rearrangement joins TRBV28 to TRBJ1-5, with D maybe TRBD1 (6 bases). The CDR3 consists of 18 residues. Trimming stripped 3 bases from V and 2 bases from J, with 20 bases between. The germline V gene has CDR1 MDHEN and CDR2 SYDVKM. The CDR3 DNA sequence: TGTGCCAGCAGTTTCCCACGGGGGGCGGGGGCAGGCAATCAGCCCCAGCATTTT. It translates to CASSFPRGAGAGNQPQHF.

The chain joins TRBV18 to TRBJ1-1, with D possibly matching TRBD1 (5 bases). With 6 bases removed from V and 1 base from J, the gap between germline ends came to 27 bases. This CDR3 is built from 19 residues. Germline CDR1 KGHSH, CDR2 LQKENI. The CDR3 nucleotides are TGTGCCAGCTCCCCCCTAGGGGCGGGAGGATCTCTATCGAACACTGAAGCTTTCTTT. This sequence encodes CASSPLGAGGSLSNTEAFF. Using reference TRBV18 and TRBJ1-1 for the parts outside the CDR3, the full variable domain is NAGVMQNPRHLVRRRGQEARLRCSPMKGHSHVYWYRQLPEEGLKFMVYLQKENIIDESGMPKERFSAEFPKEGPSILRIQQVVRGDSAAYFCASSPLGAGGSLSNTEAFFGQGTRLTVV.

The gene calls are TRBV30 and TRBJ2-7; 9 bases line up with TRBD1. Germline V gene sequence: CDR1 GTSNPN, CDR2 SVGIG (reference sequence). Trimming took 6 bases from V and 6 from J; bases not matched to a gene: 15. This CDR3 has 15 amino acids. Written as DNA, the CDR3 is TGTGCCTGCCAACCACAGGGGGCCGGGAATCTCGAGCAGTACTTC. Translating gives CACQPQGAGNLEQYF.

The chain links TRBV6-2 or TRBV6-3 to TRBJ1-6; D perhaps matches TRBD1 (5 bases). V was cut by 5 bases and J by 8 bases, with 13 bases left in between. The CDR3 consists of 14 residues. Germline loops: CDR1 MNHEY, CDR2 SVGEGT. The CDR3 protein is CASSPGILDSPLHF. The CDR3 region has the DNA TGTGCCAGCAGTCCAGGGATTTTGGATTCACCCCTCCACTTT.

The chain links TRBV28 to TRBJ2-7, with 7 bases matching TRBD2. The length of the CDR3 is 13 residues. The germline V gene encodes CDR1 MDHEN and CDR2 SYDVKM. J was trimmed by 4 bases and V by 7 bases; bases with no gene match: 7. CDR3 sequence: CASTAGALYEQYF. The CDR3 DNA follows: TGTGCCAGCACGGCGGGAGCGCTTTACGAGCAGTACTTC.

This clone occurred many times. J is TRBJ2-3 and V is TRBV3-1 (or the pseudogene TRBV3-2), with D tentatively TRBD1 (5 bases). Trimming cost V 5 bases and J 4 bases, with 13 bases left between them. This CDR3 has 14 amino acids. The V gene's germline CDR1 is LGHDT and CDR2 YNNKEL (reference sequence). CDR3 region: CASSRAGSSDTQYF. The CDR3, as DNA: TGTGCCAGCAGCAGGGCAGGGTCATCAGATACGCAGTATTTT.

The rearrangement joins TRBV3-1 (or the pseudogene TRBV3-2) to TRBJ1-1; D gene uncertain. Trimming removed 2 bases at V and 0 bases at J, with 19 bases between. The CDR3 sequence is 18 residues long. Germline V gene lookup returns CDR1 LGHDT and CDR2 YNNKEL (reference sequence). CDR3 nucleotides: TGTGCCAGCAGCCAAAGTGGTGCCGCGGGAAGCTTGAACACTGAAGCTTTCTTT. Its translation: CASSQSGAAGSLNTEAFF.

The chain has TRBV9 and TRBJ2-5; TRBD1 matches 8 bases. This CDR3 has 15 amino acids. Per germline, CDR1 SGDLS and CDR2 YYNGEE. The V segment lost 2 bases and the J segment 3 bases; nucleotides outside the gene matches: 6. CDR3 amino acids: CASSVQGASKETQYF. The CDR3 coding sequence is TGTGCCAGCAGCGTGCAGGGGGCTTCAAAAGAGACCCAGTACTTC.

V usage is TRBV11-3 and J usage is TRBJ2-2; perhaps D is TRBD1 or TRBD2 (6 bases each). V was clipped by 5 bases and J by 0 bases, with 10 bases between them. Germline V lookup: CDR1 SGHNT, CDR2 YENEEA. This CDR3 spans 15 amino acids. The CDR3 DNA sequence: TGTGCCAGCAGCCTAGGGGGGCCGAACACCGGGGAGCTGTTTTTT. This translates into CASSLGGPNTGELFF.

The rearrangement links TRBV7-6 to TRBJ1-2, with TRBD1 matching 8 bases. Trimming at V came to 4 bases and at J to 8 bases, leaving 6 bases not matched to a gene. Germline loops: CDR1 SGHVS, CDR2 FNYEAQ. The CDR3 has 13 amino acids. The CDR3 reads CASSSGQVGGYTF. CDR3 DNA: TGTGCCAGCAGCTCGGGACAGGTTGGAGGCTACACCTTC.

This chain joins TRBV6-2 or TRBV6-3 and TRBJ2-7, with 8 bases matching TRBD1. Germline trimming cut 5 bases from V and 3 bases from J; bases unmatched to any gene: 3. This CDR3 comprises 13 residues. Germline assignment: CDR1 MNHEY and CDR2 SVGEGT. The CDR3 DNA reads as TGTGCCAGCAGTCGAGACAGGGGCTACGAGCAGTACTTC. It encodes CASSRDRGYEQYF.

The chain carries TRBV18 and TRBJ1-3; 9 bases line up with TRBD1. J was trimmed by 4 bases and V by 5 bases; bases with no gene match: 9. Germline CDR1 reads KGHSH; CDR2 reads LQKENI. The CDR3 extends over 16 amino acids. Here the CDR3 DNA reads TGTGCCAGCTCATCGGAAACAGGGGGCTCCGGAAACACCATATATTTT. It specifies CASSSETGGSGNTIYF. The full variable domain, its missing parts supplied by reference TRBV18 and TRBJ1-3, is NAGVMQNPRHLVRRRGQEARLRCSPMKGHSHVYWYRQLPEEGLKFMVYLQKENIIDESGMPKERFSAEFPKEGPSILRIQQVVRGDSAAYFCASSSETGGSGNTIYFGEGSWLTVV.

The chain carries TRBV11-2 and TRBJ2-1; TRBD2 aligns across 7 bases. The V segment lost 4 bases and the J segment 2 bases; nucleotides outside the gene matches: 5. There are 15 residues in the CDR3. Germline values: CDR1 SGHAT, CDR2 FQNNGV. The CDR3 sequence is CASSSTGGPYNEQFF. In DNA, the CDR3 is TGTGCCAGCAGCTCGACGGGGGGTCCCTACAATGAGCAGTTCTTC.

The chain joins TRBV18 to TRBJ2-7; 12 nucleotides align to TRBD1. Germline V gives CDR1 KGHSH, CDR2 LQKENI. There are 14 residues in the CDR3. V shed 3 bases and J 5 bases; nucleotides not matched to a gene: 2. CDR3 loop: CASSPGTGGDEQYF. CDR3 coding DNA: TGTGCCAGCTCACCCGGGACAGGGGGCGACGAGCAGTACTTC.

The table lists this clone with a few counts. CDR3 loop: CASSPAVSGNGYTF. For the CDR3, the DNA is TGTGCCAGCAGCCCGGCGGTTTCAGGGAATGGCTACACCTTC. The chain combines TRBV7-2 with TRBJ1-2; weak D call: TRBD1 (5 bases). Germline loops: CDR1 SGHTA, CDR2 FQGNSA. The V gene lost 5 bases and the J gene lost 6 bases, with 16 bases spanning the gap. CDR3 size: 14 residues.

As DNA, the CDR3 is TGTGCCAGCAGCTTAGGGACTAGCGGGAGCGGTACGCAGTATTTT. Protein product: CASSLGTSGSGTQYF. The chain combines TRBV11-2 with TRBJ2-3, with 13 bases fitting TRBD2. Germline trimming cut 1 base from V and 8 bases from J; bases unmatched to any gene: 3. The germline CDR1 and CDR2 sequences are SGHAT and FQNNGV. CDR3 length equals 15 residues.